This section outlines one TCR beta chain sequence together with its context. The sample originates from a study of technical replicates of blood from a handful of donors. Sequencing was performed with immunoSEQ multiplex PCR; in TCRdb, only in-frame clones are kept and a portion is missing. The sample includes about 80,000 clones, around 94% seen only once; the top ten take under 0.4%. This CDR3 is 14 amino acids long. Unmatched junction bases numbered 6, after V lost 9 bases and J lost 2 bases. Germline CDR1 ENHRY, CDR2 SYGVKD. Input material: T cells isolated from PBMCs. This receptor was identified in a human donor in good health. The chain carries TRBV10-3 and TRBJ2-2; 7 positions agree with TRBD1. The CDR3 DNA follows: TGTGCCATAACCGGGACAGATAACACCGGGGAGCTGTTTTTT. This encodes CAITGTDNTGELFF.